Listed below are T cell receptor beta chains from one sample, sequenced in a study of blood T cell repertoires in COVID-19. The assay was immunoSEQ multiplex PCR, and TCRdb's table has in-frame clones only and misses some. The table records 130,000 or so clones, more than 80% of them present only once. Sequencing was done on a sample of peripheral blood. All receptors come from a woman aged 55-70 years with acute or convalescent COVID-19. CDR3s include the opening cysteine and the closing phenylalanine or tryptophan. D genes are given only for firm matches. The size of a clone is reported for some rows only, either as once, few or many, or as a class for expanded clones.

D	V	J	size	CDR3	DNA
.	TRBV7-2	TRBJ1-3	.	CASSLAQVPSSGNTIYF	TGTGCCAGCAGCTTAGCCCAGGTCCCCAGCTCTGGAAACACCATATATTTT
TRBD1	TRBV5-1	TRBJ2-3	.	CASSNDRGRADTQYF	TGCGCCAGCAGCAATGACAGGGGGCGCGCAGATACGCAGTATTTT
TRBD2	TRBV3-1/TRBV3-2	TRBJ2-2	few	CASASGGLDTGELFF	TGTGCCAGCGCATCGGGGGGGCTGGACACCGGGGAGCTGTTTTTT
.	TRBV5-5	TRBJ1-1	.	CASSSGGLRLNTEAFF	TGTGCCAGCAGCTCCGGGGGGCTAAGGTTGAACACTGAAGCTTTCTTT
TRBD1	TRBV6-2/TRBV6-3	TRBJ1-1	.	CASSKNDRAEAFF	TGTGCCAGCAGTAAGAATGACAGGGCTGAAGCTTTCTTT
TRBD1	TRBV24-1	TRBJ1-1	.	CATRQGAGYTEAFF	TGTGCCACCAGGCAGGGGGCAGGTTACACTGAAGCTTTCTTT
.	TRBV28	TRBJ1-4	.	CASSGEFLRALSEKLFF	TGTGCCAGCAGTGGGGAGTTTTTGAGGGCGCTGAGTGAAAAACTGTTTTTT
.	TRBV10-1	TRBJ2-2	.	CASSELTGLGTGELFF	TGCGCCAGCAGTGAGCTGACAGGTCTGGGCACCGGGGAGCTGTTTTTT
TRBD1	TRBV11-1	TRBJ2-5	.	CASSSGRGRRETQYF	TGTGCCAGCAGCTCCGGCAGGGGGAGAAGGGAGACCCAGTACTTC
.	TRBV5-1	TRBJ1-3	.	CASSPGRAGNTIYF	TGCGCCAGCAGCCCCGGCAGGGCAGGAAACACCATATATTTT
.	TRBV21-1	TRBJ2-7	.	CASSKGGLGGLVSYEQYF	TGTGCCAGCAGCAAAGGGGGGTTGGGGGGACTAGTCTCCTACGAGCAGTACTTC
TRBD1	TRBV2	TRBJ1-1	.	CASQNDRANTEAFF	TGTGCCAGTCAGAACGACAGGGCTAACACTGAAGCTTTCTTT
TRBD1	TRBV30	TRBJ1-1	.	CAWSISGTGVAFF	TGTGCCTGGAGTATATCCGGGACAGGGGTGGCTTTCTTT
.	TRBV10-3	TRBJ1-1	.	CAIRRSRENTEAFF	TGTGCCATCAGGAGGAGCAGGGAGAACACTGAAGCTTTCTTT
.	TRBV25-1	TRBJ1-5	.	CASSNSNQPQHF	TGTGCCAGCAGTAATAGTAATCAGCCCCAGCATTTT
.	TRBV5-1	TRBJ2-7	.	CASNPSSSSYEQYF	TGCGCCAGCAATCCCTCGTCGTCCTCCTACGAGCAGTACTTC
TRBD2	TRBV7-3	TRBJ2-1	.	CASSGTGTSGGANEQFF	TGTGCCAGCAGCGGAACCGGGACTAGCGGGGGGGCCAATGAGCAGTTCTTC
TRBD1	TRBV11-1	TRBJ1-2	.	CASSPRQGWSGYTF	TGTGCCAGCAGCCCCCGACAGGGGTGGAGTGGCTACACCTTC
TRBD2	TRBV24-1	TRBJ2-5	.	CATSDSTSGGPQETQYF	TGTGCCACCAGTGATTCGACTAGCGGGGGACCCCAAGAGACCCAGTACTTC
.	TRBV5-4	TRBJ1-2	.	CASSLGSGGQGDGYTF	TGTGCCAGCAGCTTGGGCTCCGGGGGTCAGGGCGATGGCTACACCTTC
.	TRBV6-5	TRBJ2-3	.	CASAARGQAPDTQYF	TGTGCCAGCGCTGCTCGCGGACAAGCCCCAGATACGCAGTATTTT
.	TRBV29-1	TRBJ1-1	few	CSARQDMNTEAFF	TGCAGCGCCAGACAAGACATGAACACTGAAGCTTTCTTT
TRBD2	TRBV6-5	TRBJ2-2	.	CASSSSGGDTGELFF	TGTGCCAGCAGTAGTAGCGGGGGGGACACCGGGGAGCTGTTTTTT
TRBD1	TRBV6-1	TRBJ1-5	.	CASSEQDRGYKHF	TGTGCCAGCAGTGAACAGGACAGGGGGTATAAACATTTT
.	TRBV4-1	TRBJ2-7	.	CASSQEGSSYEQYF	TGCGCCAGCAGCCAAGAGGGGAGCTCCTACGAGCAGTACTTC
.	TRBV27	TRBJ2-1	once	CASSRLGGNEQFF	TGTGCCAGCAGTCGTCTGGGGGGCAATGAGCAGTTCTTC
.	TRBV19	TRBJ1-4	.	CASSIRGGGEKLFF	TGTGCCAGTAGTATTCGGGGTGGGGGCGAAAAACTGTTTTTT
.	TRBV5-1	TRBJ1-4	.	CASSLDLFNEKLFF	TGCGCCAGCAGCTTGGACTTGTTTAATGAAAAACTGTTTTTT
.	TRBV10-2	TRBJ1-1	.	CASSWGGPEAFF	TGCGCCAGCAGTTGGGGGGGACCTGAAGCTTTCTTT
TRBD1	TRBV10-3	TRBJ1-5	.	CATLPQGANQPQHF	TGTGCCACGCTTCCCCAGGGGGCGAATCAGCCCCAGCATTTT
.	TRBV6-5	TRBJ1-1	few	CASSYVRENTEAFF	TGTGCCAGCAGTTACGTGAGGGAGAACACTGAAGCTTTCTTT
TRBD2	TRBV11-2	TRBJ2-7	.	CASSTNRAGGIEQYF	TGTGCCAGCAGCACCAACAGGGCGGGGGGAATCGAGCAGTACTTC
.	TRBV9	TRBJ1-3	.	CASSPGGGSGNTIYF	TGTGCCAGCAGCCCCGGCGGGGGTTCTGGAAACACCATATATTTT
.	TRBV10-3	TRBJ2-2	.	CAAGRNTGELFF	TGTGCGGCGGGGCGGAACACCGGGGAGCTGTTTTTT
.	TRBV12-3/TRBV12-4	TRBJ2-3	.	CASSRTAADTQYF	TGTGCCAGCAGTAGGACTGCTGCAGATACGCAGTATTTT
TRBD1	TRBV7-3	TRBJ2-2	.	CASSPKGGQANTGELFF	TGTGCCAGCAGCCCAAAAGGGGGACAGGCGAACACCGGGGAGCTGTTTTTT
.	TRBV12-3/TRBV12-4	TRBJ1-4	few	CASSSGVKLFF	TGTGCCAGCAGTTCAGGGGTCAAACTGTTTTTT
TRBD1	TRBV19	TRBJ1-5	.	CASSPRDRVVHQPQHF	TGTGCCAGTAGTCCTCGGGACAGGGTGGTACATCAGCCCCAGCATTTT
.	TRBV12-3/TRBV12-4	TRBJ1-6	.	CASSLTDNSPLHF	TGTGCCAGCAGTTTAACAGATAATTCACCCCTCCACTTT
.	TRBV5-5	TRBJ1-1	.	CASSLDLTWTEAFF	TGTGCCAGCAGCCTAGACCTAACCTGGACTGAAGCTTTCTTT
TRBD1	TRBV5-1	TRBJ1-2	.	CASSLTDRGLGYGYTF	TGCGCCAGCAGCTTGACGGACAGGGGGCTTGGCTATGGCTACACCTTC
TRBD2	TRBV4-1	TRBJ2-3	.	CASSQEWASGAPSTDTQYF	TGCGCCAGCAGCCAAGAATGGGCTAGCGGGGCCCCGAGCACAGATACGCAGTATTTT
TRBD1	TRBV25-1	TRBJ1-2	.	CASSEPPGGGYTF	TGTGCCAGCAGTGAACCCCCAGGGGGGGGCTACACCTTC
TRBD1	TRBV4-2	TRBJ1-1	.	CASSWQGAEAFF	TGTGCCAGCAGTTGGCAGGGGGCTGAAGCTTTCTTT
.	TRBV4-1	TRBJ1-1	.	CASSQPIRANTEAFF	TGCGCCAGCAGCCAGCCTATCAGGGCCAACACTGAAGCTTTCTTT